Listed below are T cell receptor beta chains from one sample, sequenced in a study of molecular identifiers for immune sequencing clone quantification. TCRdb reanalysed the PCR reads using MiXCR and keeps one entry per CDR3 protein. The sample lists hundreds of thousands of distinct CDR3 sequences, approximately 24% occurring once. The sample taken for sequencing was naive CD8+ T cells from blood, with Jurkat cell RNA spiked in. The receptors were gathered from a human donor in good health. Some libraries in this study had Jurkat cell RNA spiked in. Each CDR3 is given with its conserved first and last residue. A D gene is named only where the DNA matches it firmly. Only some rows state a clone size, as once, few, many or a class for expanded clones.

CASSLTSGPDTQYF	TGTGCCAGCAGCTTGACTAGCGGACCAGATACGCAGTATTTT	TRBV7-3	TRBJ2-3	few	TRBD2
CSARSVAGTSWEQYF	TGCAGTGCTAGATCGGTAGCGGGCACCTCCTGGGAGCAGTACTTC	TRBV20-1	TRBJ2-7	many	TRBD2
CASSSLAGGPLEQYF	TGTGCCAGCAGTTCCCTAGCGGGGGGTCCGCTCGAGCAGTACTTC	TRBV12-3/TRBV12-4	TRBJ2-7	few	TRBD2
CATKKGLANEQYF	TGTGCCACCAAAAAGGGGCTAGCCAACGAGCAGTACTTC	TRBV28	TRBJ2-7	many	NA
CASSFSNRDIYGYTF	TGTGCCAGCAGCTTCTCGAATCGGGACATCTATGGCTACACCTTC	TRBV7-2	TRBJ1-2	NA	NA
CASSPVYEQYF	TGTGCCAGCAGCCCCGTGTACGAGCAGTACTTC	TRBV7-9	TRBJ2-7	many	NA
CASGQGAQPQHF	TGTGCCAGTGGACAGGGGGCTCAGCCCCAGCATTTT	TRBV19	TRBJ1-5	few	TRBD1
CASSLERNPYGYTF	TGTGCCAGCAGCTTGGAACGAAACCCCTATGGCTACACCTTC	TRBV5-4	TRBJ1-2	few	NA
CTASGADRDFLSTEAFF	TGCACCGCATCGGGGGCGGACAGGGATTTTCTCTCGACTGAAGCTTTCTTT	TRBV29-1	TRBJ1-1	NA	TRBD1
CSARDRNFEQYF	TGCAGTGCTAGAGATCGAAACTTCGAGCAGTACTTC	TRBV20-1	TRBJ2-7	few	NA
CASRQEPGNTDTQYF	TGCGCCAGCAGGCAGGAACCGGGAAACACAGATACGCAGTATTTT	TRBV5-1	TRBJ2-3	many	NA
CASSQRRGAFF	TGTGCCAGCAGCCAAAGGAGAGGGGCGTTCTTC	TRBV6-2/TRBV6-3	TRBJ2-1	few	NA
CASSTTSGGYYEQYF	TGTGCCAGCAGCACGACTAGCGGGGGGTACTACGAGCAGTACTTC	TRBV27	TRBJ2-7	few	TRBD2
CASSQQGDVGKLFF	TGCGCCAGCAGCCAACAGGGAGATGTTGGAAAACTGTTTTTT	TRBV4-3	TRBJ1-4	NA	NA
CASRGTSPYEQYF	TGTGCCAGCAGAGGGACATCCCCCTACGAGCAGTACTTC	TRBV2	TRBJ2-7	few	NA
CASSYYRDYEQYF	TGTGCCAGCAGCTACTACAGGGACTACGAGCAGTACTTC	TRBV28	TRBJ2-7	few	NA
CASRAYEQYF	TGTGCCAGCAGGGCCTACGAGCAGTACTTC	TRBV5-8	TRBJ2-7	NA	NA
CASSAENRVGSPLHF	TGTGCCAGTAGTGCCGAAAACAGGGTTGGTTCACCCCTCCACTTT	TRBV19	TRBJ1-6	NA	NA
CASSFDQEAFF	TGCGCCAGCAGCTTCGACCAGGAAGCTTTCTTT	TRBV5-1	TRBJ1-1	few	NA
CASSPEGSPNEKLFF	TGTGCCAGCTCACCGGAGGGCAGTCCTAATGAAAAACTGTTTTTT	TRBV18	TRBJ1-4	few	NA
CASSLVTGATRDYEQYF	TGTGCCAGCAGCTTAGTTACAGGGGCCACGAGGGACTACGAGCAGTACTTC	TRBV7-9	TRBJ2-7	NA	TRBD1
CATSREGLGDEAFF	TGTGCCACCAGCAGAGAGGGCTTGGGCGATGAAGCTTTCTTT	TRBV15	TRBJ1-1	NA	NA
CASSTGLSGELFF	TGTGCCAGCAGCACAGGTTTGTCCGGGGAGCTGTTTTTT	TRBV3-1	TRBJ2-2	NA	NA
CASTPGTFNQPQHF	TGTGCCAGCACCCCCGGGACATTCAATCAGCCCCAGCATTTT	TRBV12-3/TRBV12-4	TRBJ1-5	few	NA
CASSPGTEQETQYF	TGTGCCAGCAGCCCAGGGACAGAACAAGAGACCCAGTACTTC	TRBV7-2	TRBJ2-5	many	TRBD1
CAISDPTGATNEKLFF	TGTGCCATCAGTGACCCGACAGGGGCAACTAATGAAAAACTGTTTTTT	TRBV10-3	TRBJ1-4	NA	TRBD1
CASSWSGSATNEKLFF	TGTGCCAGCAGTTGGTCAGGGTCGGCAACTAATGAAAAACTGTTTTTT	TRBV12-3/TRBV12-4	TRBJ1-4	few	NA
CASSVDPEPDTQYF	TGTGCCAGCAGCGTGGACCCGGAGCCAGATACGCAGTATTTT	TRBV28	TRBJ2-3	many	NA
CASSLRGPDYEQYF	TGTGCCAGCAGCTTAAGGGGACCGGACTACGAGCAGTACTTC	TRBV7-9	TRBJ2-7	many	NA
CASSHTSGRADNEQFF	TGTGCCAGCAGCCATACTAGCGGGAGGGCAGACAATGAGCAGTTCTTC	TRBV4-2	TRBJ2-1	NA	TRBD2
CASSIAGGVNEQFF	TGTGCCAGCAGTATAGCGGGGGGGGTGAATGAGCAGTTCTTC	TRBV6-5	TRBJ2-1	few	TRBD2
CASSTSERETQYF	TGTGCCAGCAGCACTAGCGAGAGGGAGACCCAGTACTTC	TRBV7-9	TRBJ2-5	NA	TRBD2
CAWRPGVHGRTEAFF	TGTGCCTGGAGGCCAGGAGTTCACGGACGGACTGAAGCTTTCTTT	TRBV30	TRBJ1-1	NA	NA